The 5 T cell receptor beta chains reported below all come from one sample, sequenced in a study of blood T cell repertoires in COVID-19. Measured with immunoSEQ multiplex PCR; TCRdb has only the in-frame clones, and not every one. The sample lists tens of thousands of clones; about 81% were seen once. Specimen: peripheral blood. The receptor set was obtained from a man aged 45-65 years with acute or convalescent COVID-19.

This clone was observed a handful of times. The gene calls are TRBV21-1 and TRBJ1-5. TRBV21-1 is a recognized pseudogene. This CDR3 is built from 15 residues. This CDR3 reads CASSKGEKPLGPQHF. CDR3 nucleotide sequence: TGTGCCAGCAGCAAAGGGGAGAAACCCCTTGGGCCCCAGCATTTT.

The CDR3 region is CATQGATDLRTQYF. The CDR3, as DNA: TGTGCCACCCAAGGGGCGACGGACCTTCGTACGCAGTATTTT. The V gene is TRBV2, the J gene TRBJ2-3; D might be TRBD1 (5 bases). This CDR3 is 14 amino acids long. The ends were cut back, 10 bases at V and 8 bases at J, with 22 bases in the middle. Germline values: CDR1 SNHLY, CDR2 FYNNEI.

The chain is built from TRBV5-1 and TRBJ1-4; D is perhaps TRBD1 (5 bases). This CDR3 region has 14 residues. Trimming stripped 4 bases from V and 13 bases from J, with 20 bases between. CDR1 and CDR2 (germline): SGHRS, YFSETQ. CDR3 in amino acids: CASSPEGAWGRLFF. In nucleotides, the CDR3 is TGCGCCAGCAGCCCGGAAGGGGCGTGGGGTAGACTGTTTTTT.

The rearrangement links TRBV6-1 to TRBJ2-1; 9 nucleotides agree with TRBD2. In germline, CDR1 is MNHNS, CDR2 SASEGT. CDR3 length equals 15 residues. Germline trimming cut 2 bases from V and 5 bases from J; bases unmatched to any gene: 4. The CDR3 is CASSELAGGHNEQFF. The CDR3, as DNA: TGTGCCAGCAGTGAATTGGCGGGGGGGCACAATGAGCAGTTCTTC.

This clone has a single count. The chain joins TRBV23-1 to TRBJ2-7; 9 bases are shared with TRBD1. TRBV23-1 is assigned to the ORF class and has an uncertain function. The CDR3 is made up of 16 amino acids. Trimming took 0 bases from V and 5 from J; bases not matched to a gene: 8. The CDR3 is CASSQSSGQGNHEQYF. The DNA of the CDR3 is TGCGCCAGCAGTCAATCGTCGGGACAGGGAAACCACGAGCAGTACTTC.